Here is one TCR beta chain with its context. This record belongs to a study of T-cell reconstitution after alpha-beta-depleted transplantation in children. Preparation of the TCRbeta library was carried out with unique molecular identifiers. TCRdb called the PCR reads again in MiXCR, with one record for every CDR3 protein. The sample has some 590,000 distinct CDR3 sequences; 10% to 13% are singletons. Trimming removed 2 bases from V and 5 bases from J, with 13 bases in between. This CDR3 comprises 14 residues. Germline lookup yields CDR1 SGHDT and CDR2 YYEEEE. Sequenced material: PBMCs from the stem cell graft donor, taken from the stem cell graft. The chain combines TRBV5-6 with TRBJ1-2, with D maybe TRBD1 (5 bases). The clonotype was recovered from a human donor who donated a stem cell graft to a child with acute myeloid leukemia. CDR3 amino acids: CASSLKGKPYGYTF. The CDR3 DNA follows: TGTGCCAGCAGCTTAAAGGGGAAACCGTATGGCTACACCTTC.